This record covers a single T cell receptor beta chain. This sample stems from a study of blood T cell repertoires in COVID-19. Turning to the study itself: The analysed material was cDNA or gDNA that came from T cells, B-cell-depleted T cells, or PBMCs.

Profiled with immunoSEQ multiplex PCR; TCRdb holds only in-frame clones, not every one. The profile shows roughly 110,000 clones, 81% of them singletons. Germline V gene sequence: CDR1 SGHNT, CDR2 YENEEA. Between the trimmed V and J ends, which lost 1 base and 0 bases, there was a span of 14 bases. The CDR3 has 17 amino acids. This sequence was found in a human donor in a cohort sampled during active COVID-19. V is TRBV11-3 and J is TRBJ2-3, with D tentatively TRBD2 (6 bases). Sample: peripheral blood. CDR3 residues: CASSLGYAGPSTDTQYF. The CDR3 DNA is TGTGCCAGCAGCTTAGGTTATGCGGGGCCTAGCACAGATACGCAGTATTTT.